The rows below give T cell receptor beta chains drawn from one sample of a study of blood T cell repertoires in COVID-19. Here immunoSEQ multiplex PCR was the method, and the copy in TCRdb shows in-frame clones only, minus some. The data show 90,000 to 120,000 clones, around four fifths seen once. Material for sequencing was peripheral blood. The origin of the receptors is a woman in her 70s with acute or convalescent COVID-19. The CDR3 runs from the conserved cysteine through the conserved F or W. The listing skips clone size in some rows; elsewhere it reads once, few, many or a size class.

V gene: TRBV7-2; clone size: -; CDR3 protein: CASSLQGFSNQPQHF
V gene: TRBV30; clone size: -; CDR3 protein: CAWTSGRGSYEQYF
V gene: TRBV24-1; clone size: -; CDR3 protein: CATSVGSNYGYTF
V gene: TRBV7-9; clone size: -; CDR3 protein: CASSLGAQPGLVADTQYF
V gene: TRBV28; clone size: -; CDR3 protein: CASRDGQGRNYGYTF
V gene: TRBV27; clone size: -; CDR3 protein: CASSSQGFTEAFF
V gene: TRBV11-2; clone size: -; CDR3 protein: CASSLDYTEAFF
V gene: TRBV11-2; clone size: few; CDR3 protein: CASSDERRSSYNEQFF
V gene: TRBV5-1; clone size: -; CDR3 protein: CASSLGHSNTEAFF
V gene: TRBV2; clone size: -; CDR3 protein: CASSEERTDTQYF
V gene: TRBV3-1/TRBV3-2; clone size: -; CDR3 protein: CASSQGDRGKNIQYF
V gene: TRBV19; clone size: -; CDR3 protein: CASSKMEGGGPWQPQHF
V gene: TRBV10-2; clone size: -; CDR3 protein: CASRSTSGRKNYNEQFF
V gene: TRBV11-3; clone size: -; CDR3 protein: CASSLGVQETQYF
V gene: TRBV6-1; clone size: once; CDR3 protein: CASSEGGVVNTIYF
V gene: TRBV25-1; clone size: -; CDR3 protein: CASRPQGASLDYGYTF
V gene: TRBV7-2; clone size: -; CDR3 protein: CASSLGTTNYGYTF
V gene: TRBV5-6; clone size: few; CDR3 protein: CASSLGHPANYGYTF
V gene: TRBV2; clone size: -; CDR3 protein: CAGRGGSGPEGTQYF
V gene: TRBV5-1; clone size: -; CDR3 protein: CASSLGTEGSAFF
V gene: TRBV30; clone size: -; CDR3 protein: CARQGGNEKLFF
V gene: TRBV11-2; clone size: -; CDR3 protein: CASSPRTGNTEAFF